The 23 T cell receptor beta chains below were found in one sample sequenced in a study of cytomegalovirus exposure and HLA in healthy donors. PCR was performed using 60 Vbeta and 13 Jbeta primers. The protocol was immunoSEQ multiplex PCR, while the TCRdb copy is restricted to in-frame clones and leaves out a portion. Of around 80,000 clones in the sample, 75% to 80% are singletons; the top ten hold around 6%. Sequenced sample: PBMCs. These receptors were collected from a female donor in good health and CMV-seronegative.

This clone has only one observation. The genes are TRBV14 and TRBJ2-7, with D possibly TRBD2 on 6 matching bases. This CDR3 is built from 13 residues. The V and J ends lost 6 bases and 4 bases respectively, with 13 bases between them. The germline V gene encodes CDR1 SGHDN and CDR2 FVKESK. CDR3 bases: TGTGCCAGCAGGCGAAGCGGGCCGTACGAGCAGTACTTC. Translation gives CASRRSGPYEQYF. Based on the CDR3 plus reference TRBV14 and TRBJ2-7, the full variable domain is EAGVTQFPSHSVIEKGQTVTLRCDPISGHDNLYWYRRVMGKEIKFLLHFVKESKQDESGMPNNRFLAERTGGTYSTLKVQPAELEDSGVYFCASRRSGPYEQYFGPGTRLTVT.

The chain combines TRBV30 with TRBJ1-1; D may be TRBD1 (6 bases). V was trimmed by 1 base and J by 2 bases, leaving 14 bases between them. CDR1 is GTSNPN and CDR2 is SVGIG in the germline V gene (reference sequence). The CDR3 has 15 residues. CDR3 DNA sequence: TGTGCCTGGAGTGGGGGAGGGACAAGTAACACTGAAGCTTTCTTT. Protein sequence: CAWSGGGTSNTEAFF.

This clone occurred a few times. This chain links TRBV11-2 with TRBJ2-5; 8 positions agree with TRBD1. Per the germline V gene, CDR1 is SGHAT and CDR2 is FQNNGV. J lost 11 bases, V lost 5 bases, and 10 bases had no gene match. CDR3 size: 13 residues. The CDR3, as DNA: TGTGCCAGCAGCCCTGGGGACAGGTGGGAGCAGTACTTC. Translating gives CASSPGDRWEQYF.

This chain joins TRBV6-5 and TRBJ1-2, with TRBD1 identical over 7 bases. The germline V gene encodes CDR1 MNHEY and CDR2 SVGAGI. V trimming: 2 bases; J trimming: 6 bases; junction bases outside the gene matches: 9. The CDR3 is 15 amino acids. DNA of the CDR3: TGTGCCAGCAGTTACCACCAGACAGGGATAAATGGCTACACCTTC. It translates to CASSYHQTGINGYTF.

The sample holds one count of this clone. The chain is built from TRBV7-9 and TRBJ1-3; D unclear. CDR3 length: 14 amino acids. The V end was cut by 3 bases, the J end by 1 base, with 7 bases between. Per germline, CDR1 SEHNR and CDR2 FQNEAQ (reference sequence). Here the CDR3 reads CASSLGGSGNTIYF. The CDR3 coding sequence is TGTGCCAGCAGCTTGGGAGGGTCTGGAAACACCATATATTTT. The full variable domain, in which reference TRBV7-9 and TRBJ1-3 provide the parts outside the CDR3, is DTGVSQNPRHKITKRGQNVTFRCDPISEHNRLYWYRQTLGQGPEFLTYFQNEAQLEKSRLLSDRFSAERPKGSFSTLEIQRTEQGDSAMYLCASSLGGSGNTIYFGEGSWLTVV.

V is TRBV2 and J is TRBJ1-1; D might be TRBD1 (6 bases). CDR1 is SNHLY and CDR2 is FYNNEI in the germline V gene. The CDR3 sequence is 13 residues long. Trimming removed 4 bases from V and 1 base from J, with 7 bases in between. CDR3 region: CASSGRGNTEAFF. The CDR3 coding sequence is TGTGCCAGCAGTGGCAGGGGGAACACTGAAGCTTTCTTT.

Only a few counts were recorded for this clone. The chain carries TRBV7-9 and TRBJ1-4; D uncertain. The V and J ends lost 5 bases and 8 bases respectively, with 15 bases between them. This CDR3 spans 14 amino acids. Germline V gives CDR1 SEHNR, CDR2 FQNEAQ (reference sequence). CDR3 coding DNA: TGTGCCAGCAGCCCCCCGGGAACTCCCGAAAAACTGTTTTTT. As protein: CASSPPGTPEKLFF.

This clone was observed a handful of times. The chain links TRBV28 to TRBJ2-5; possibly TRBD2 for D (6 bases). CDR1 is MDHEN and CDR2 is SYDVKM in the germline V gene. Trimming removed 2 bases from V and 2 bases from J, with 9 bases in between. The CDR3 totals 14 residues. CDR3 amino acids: CASSLAGRQETQYF. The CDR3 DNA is TGTGCCAGCAGTTTAGCGGGACGGCAAGAGACCCAGTACTTC.

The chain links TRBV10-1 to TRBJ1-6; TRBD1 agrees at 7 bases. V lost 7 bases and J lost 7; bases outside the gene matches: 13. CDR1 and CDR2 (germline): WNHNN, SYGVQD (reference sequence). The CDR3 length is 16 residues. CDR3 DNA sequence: TGCGCCAGCACGCCCGACCCGGGACAGCGGAATTCACCCCTCCACTTT. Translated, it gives CASTPDPGQRNSPLHF.

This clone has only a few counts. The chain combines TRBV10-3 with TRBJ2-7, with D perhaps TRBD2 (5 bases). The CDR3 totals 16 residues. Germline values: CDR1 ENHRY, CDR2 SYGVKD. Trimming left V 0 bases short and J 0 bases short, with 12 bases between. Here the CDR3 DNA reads TGTGCCATCAGTGAGTCGAGCGGTAAGAGCTCCTACGAGCAGTACTTC. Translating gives CAISESSGKSSYEQYF.

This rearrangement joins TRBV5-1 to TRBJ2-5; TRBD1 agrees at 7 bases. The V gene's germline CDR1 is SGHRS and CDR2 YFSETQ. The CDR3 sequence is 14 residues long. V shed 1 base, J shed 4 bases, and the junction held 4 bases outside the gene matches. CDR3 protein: CASSLTGDGETQYF. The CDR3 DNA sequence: TGCGCCAGCAGCTTGACAGGGGATGGAGAGACCCAGTACTTC.

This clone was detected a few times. CDR3: CASSHTGVGTEAFF. The DNA for the CDR3 is TGTGCCAGCAGCCACACAGGGGTTGGAACTGAAGCTTTCTTT. V is TRBV6-6 and J is TRBJ1-1; TRBD1 matches at 7 bases. Germline trimming cut 6 bases from V and 5 bases from J; bases unmatched to any gene: 9. Germline CDR1 MNHNY, CDR2 SVGAGI (reference sequence). This CDR3 has 14 residues.

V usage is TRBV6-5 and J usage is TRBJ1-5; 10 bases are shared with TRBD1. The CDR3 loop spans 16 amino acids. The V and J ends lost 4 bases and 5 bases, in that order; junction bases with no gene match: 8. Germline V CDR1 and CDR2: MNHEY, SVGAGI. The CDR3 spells CASSSTQTGGDQPQHF. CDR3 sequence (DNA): TGTGCCAGCAGTTCCACCCAGACAGGGGGCGATCAGCCCCAGCATTTT.

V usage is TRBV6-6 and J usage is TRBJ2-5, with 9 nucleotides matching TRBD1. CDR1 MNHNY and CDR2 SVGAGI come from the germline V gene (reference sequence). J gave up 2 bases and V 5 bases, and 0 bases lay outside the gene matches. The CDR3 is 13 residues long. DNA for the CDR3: TGTGCCAGCAGTGACAGGGGGCAAGAGACCCAGTACTTC. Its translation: CASSDRGQETQYF.

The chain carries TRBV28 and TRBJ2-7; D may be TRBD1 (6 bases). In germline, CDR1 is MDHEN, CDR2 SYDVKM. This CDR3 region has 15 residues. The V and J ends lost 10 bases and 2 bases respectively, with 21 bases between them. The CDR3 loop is CATLTAVDSTYEQYF. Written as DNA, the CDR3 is TGTGCCACACTCACCGCTGTGGACAGCACCTACGAGCAGTACTTC.

The CDR3 loop is CASSLLSQPQHF. CDR3 in DNA: TGTGCCAGCAGTCTGCTAAGTCAGCCCCAGCATTTT. The chain has TRBV6-5 and TRBJ1-5; D unclear. Germline CDR1 MNHEY, CDR2 SVGAGI. Trimming left V 5 bases short and J 6 bases short, with 8 bases between. The CDR3 runs 12 residues.

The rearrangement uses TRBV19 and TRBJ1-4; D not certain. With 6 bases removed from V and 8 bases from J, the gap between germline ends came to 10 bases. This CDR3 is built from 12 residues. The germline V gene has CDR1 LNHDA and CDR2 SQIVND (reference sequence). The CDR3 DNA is TGTGCCAGTAGCACTACAAGGGAAAAACTGTTTTTT. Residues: CASSTTREKLFF.

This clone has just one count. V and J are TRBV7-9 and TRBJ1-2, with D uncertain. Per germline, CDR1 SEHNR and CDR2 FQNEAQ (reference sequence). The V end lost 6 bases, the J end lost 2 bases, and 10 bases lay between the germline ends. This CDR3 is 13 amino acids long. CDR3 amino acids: CASSSTENYGYTF. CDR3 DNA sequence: TGTGCCAGCAGTTCGACGGAGAACTATGGCTACACCTTC.

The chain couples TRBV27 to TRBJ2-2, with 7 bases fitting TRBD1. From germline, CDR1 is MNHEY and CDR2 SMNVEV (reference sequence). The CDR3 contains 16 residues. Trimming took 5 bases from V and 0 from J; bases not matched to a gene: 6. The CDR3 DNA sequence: TGTGCCAGCAGTCCTGGGACAGTCGCGAACACCGGGGAGCTGTTTTTT. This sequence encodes CASSPGTVANTGELFF.

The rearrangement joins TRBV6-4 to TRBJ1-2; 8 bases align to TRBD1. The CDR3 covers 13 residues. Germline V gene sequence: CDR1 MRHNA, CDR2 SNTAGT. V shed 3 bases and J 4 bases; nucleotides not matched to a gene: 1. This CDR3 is CASSEGQGYGYTF. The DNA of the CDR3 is TGTGCCAGCAGTGAAGGACAGGGCTATGGCTACACCTTC.

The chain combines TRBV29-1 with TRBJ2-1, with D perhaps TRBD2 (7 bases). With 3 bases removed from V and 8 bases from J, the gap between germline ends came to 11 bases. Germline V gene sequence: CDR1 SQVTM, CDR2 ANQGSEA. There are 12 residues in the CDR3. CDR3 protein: CSVEGEGDEQFF. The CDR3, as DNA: TGCAGCGTTGAGGGGGAGGGGGATGAGCAGTTCTTC.

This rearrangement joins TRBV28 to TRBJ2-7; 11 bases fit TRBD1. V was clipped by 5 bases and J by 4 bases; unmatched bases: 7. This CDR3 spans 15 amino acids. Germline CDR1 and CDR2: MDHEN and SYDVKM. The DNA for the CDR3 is TGTGCCAGCAGTCCCCCGGGACAGGGGGGGTACGAGCAGTACTTC. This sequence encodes CASSPPGQGGYEQYF. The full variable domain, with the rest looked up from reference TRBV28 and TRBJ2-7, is DVKVTQSSRYLVKRTGEKVFLECVQDMDHENMFWYRQDPGLGLRLIYFSYDVKMKEKGDIPEGYSVSREKKERFSLILESASTNQTSMYLCASSPPGQGGYEQYFGPGTRLTVT.

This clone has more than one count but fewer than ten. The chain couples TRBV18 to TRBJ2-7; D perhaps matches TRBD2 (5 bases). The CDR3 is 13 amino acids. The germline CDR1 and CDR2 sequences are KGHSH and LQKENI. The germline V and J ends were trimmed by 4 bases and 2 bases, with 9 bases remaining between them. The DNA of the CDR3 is TGTGCCAGCTCACAATCGGAGGCCTACGAGCAGTACTTC. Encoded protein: CASSQSEAYEQYF.